The next 20 T cell receptor beta chains were all read from a single sample in a study of blood T cell repertoires in COVID-19. Sequencing used immunoSEQ multiplex PCR; TCRdb keeps in-frame clones, though not all of them. This sample yields 100,000 to 150,000 clones, of which 87% are seen a single time; 25% to 30% belongs to the top ten. Sequencing was performed on peripheral blood. The receptors originated from a woman in her 70s with acute or convalescent COVID-19.

The CDR3 DNA reads as TGTGCCAGCAGCTTAGCCCGGGACAGGCATAATTCACCCCTCCACTTT. Its protein is CASSLARDRHNSPLHF. The rearrangement joins TRBV7-6 to TRBJ1-6, with 8 bases identical to TRBD1. Germline lookup yields CDR1 SGHVS and CDR2 FNYEAQ. CDR3 length: 16 amino acids. J gave up 5 bases and V 0 bases, and 3 bases lay outside the gene matches.

The V gene is TRBV18, the J gene TRBJ1-3; D remains unclear. V lost 1 base, J lost 0 bases, and 7 bases lay in between. Germline V CDR1 and CDR2: KGHSH, LQKENI. The CDR3 totals 15 residues. CDR3 nucleotides: TGTGCCAGCTCACCACGGCAGGACTCTGGAAACACCATATATTTT. Translation gives CASSPRQDSGNTIYF.

The chain is built from TRBV7-9 and TRBJ1-3; D may be TRBD1 (5 bases). Trimming stripped 5 bases from V and 0 bases from J, with 11 bases between. The length of the CDR3 is 15 residues. Looked up from germline, CDR1 is SEHNR and CDR2 is FQNEAQ (reference sequence). Here the CDR3 DNA reads TGTGCCAGCAGCGTACAGACAGTCTCTGGAAACACCATATATTTT. It yields the protein CASSVQTVSGNTIYF.

J is TRBJ1-3 and V is TRBV6-5; tentative D call: TRBD1 (6 bases). In germline, CDR1 is MNHEY, CDR2 SVGAGI. This CDR3 spans 15 amino acids. The ends were cut back, 2 bases at V and 2 bases at J, with 10 bases in the middle. For the CDR3, the DNA is TGTGCCAGCAGTTACCAGGGGACCGCTGGAAACACCATATATTTT. This encodes CASSYQGTAGNTIYF.

The chain carries TRBV30 and TRBJ1-5; tentative D call: TRBD1 (6 bases). Germline V gives CDR1 GTSNPN, CDR2 SVGIG (reference sequence). V gave up 2 bases and J gave up 1 base, with 9 bases separating them. CDR3 length: 14 residues. The CDR3 region has the DNA TGTGCCTGGAGTCGACAGGCGAGCAATCAGCCCCAGCATTTT. Protein product: CAWSRQASNQPQHF.

This chain connects TRBV28 to TRBJ2-1; 8 bases match TRBD1. After removal of 3 bases from V and 8 bases from J, the junction contained 9 bases not matched to a gene. Germline CDR1 is MDHEN and CDR2 is SYDVKM. There are 15 residues in the CDR3. The CDR3 sequence is CASSFGGRGLDEQFF. CDR3 bases: TGTGCCAGCAGTTTTGGGGGCAGGGGGCTGGATGAGCAGTTCTTC.

This clone came up once. CDR3 in DNA: TGTGCCAGCAGTCCGCACAGGGTCGGCTACGAGCAGTACTTC. It translates to CASSPHRVGYEQYF. This chain uses TRBV27 with TRBJ2-7; tentative D call: TRBD1 (6 bases). Germline-derived CDR1 and CDR2 are MNHEY and SMNVEV (reference sequence). V lost 5 bases and J 3 bases, leaving 14 bases between the germline ends. This CDR3 spans 14 amino acids.

The chain uses TRBV7-3 and TRBJ2-1, with 11 bases aligning to TRBD1. From germline, CDR1 is SGHTA and CDR2 FQGTGA. Trimming cost V 3 bases and J 2 bases; bases outside gene matches: 0. This CDR3 is 15 amino acids long. The CDR3 loop is CASSLGQGAYNEQFF. The CDR3 coding sequence is TGTGCCAGCAGCTTGGGACAGGGGGCCTACAATGAGCAGTTCTTC.

The rearrangement links TRBV4-1 to TRBJ1-1, with 11 bases fitting TRBD1. The CDR3 sequence is 15 residues long. Germline lookup yields CDR1 MGHRA and CDR2 YSYEKL. The V gene end was trimmed by 4 bases and the J gene end by 1 base; junction bases not matched to a gene: 2. The CDR3 sequence: CASSRGQGENTEAFF. The CDR3 bases are TGCGCCAGCAGCCGGGGACAGGGGGAGAACACTGAAGCTTTCTTT.

CDR3 coding DNA: TGTGCCAGCAGCTTAGCGACAGGGACAAACTATGGCTACACCTTC. Its protein product is CASSLATGTNYGYTF. J is TRBJ1-2 and V is TRBV7-2; the match to TRBD1 covers 7 bases. The junction had 3 bases not matched to a gene; V was cut back by 0 bases and J by 2 bases. The CDR3 has 15 residues. The germline CDR1 and CDR2 sequences are SGHTA and FQGNSA.

This clone occurred a few times. The gene calls are TRBV7-9 and TRBJ1-6; D is unclear. This CDR3 region has 15 residues. The V gene lost 1 base and the J gene lost 7 bases, with 11 bases spanning the gap. Per germline, CDR1 SEHNR and CDR2 FQNEAQ (reference sequence). In DNA, the CDR3 is TGTGCCAGCAGCTTAGGTCCCTCGGGGAATTCACCCCTCCACTTT. Protein product: CASSLGPSGNSPLHF. The complete variable domain, with remaining parts taken from reference TRBV7-9 and TRBJ1-6, reads DTGVSQNPRHKITKRGQNVTFRCDPISEHNRLYWYRQTLGQGPEFLTYFQNEAQLEKSRLLSDRFSAERPKGSFSTLEIQRTEQGDSAMYLCASSLGPSGNSPLHFGNGTRLTVT.

This clone was detected a few times. The V call is TRBV6-4, the J call TRBJ2-3; 13 positions match TRBD2. Germline V gene lookup returns CDR1 MRHNA and CDR2 SNTAGT. V trimming: 3 bases; J trimming: 4 bases; junction bases outside the gene matches: 1. The CDR3 is 15 amino acids. The CDR3 DNA follows: TGTGCCAGCAGTGAACTAGCGGGGGGGCCAGATACGCAGTATTTT. It specifies CASSELAGGPDTQYF.

The V call is TRBV27, the J call TRBJ1-5, with a weak D call TRBD1 (5 bases). The V end was cut by 2 bases, the J end by 5 bases, with 13 bases between. Germline V gene data show CDR1 as MNHEY and CDR2 as SMNVEV (reference sequence). The CDR3 consists of 15 residues. The CDR3 loop is CASSLGSGGDQPQHF. The CDR3 DNA is TGTGCCAGCAGTTTAGGTTCGGGGGGGGATCAGCCCCAGCATTTT.

The chain carries TRBV5-6 and TRBJ2-7; TRBD1 might be the D (5 bases). The CDR3 loop spans 14 amino acids. The V gene's germline CDR1 is SGHDT and CDR2 YYEEEE. The CDR3 region is CASSLHSTGPSRSV. The CDR3 nucleotides read TGTGCCAGCAGCTTGCATAGCACAGGCCCCTCCAGATCAGTC.

The V gene is TRBV11-2, the J gene TRBJ1-5; 7 nucleotides agree with TRBD1. The CDR3 has 15 residues. Germline loops: CDR1 SGHAT, CDR2 FQNNGV. The junction had 11 bases not matched to a gene; V was cut back by 5 bases and J by 7 bases. CDR3 loop: CASSATGDYGQPQHF. The CDR3 DNA follows: TGTGCCAGCAGCGCCACAGGGGATTACGGGCAGCCCCAGCATTTT.

The chain has TRBV19 and TRBJ2-1, with D perhaps matching TRBD1 (5 bases). From germline, CDR1 is LNHDA and CDR2 SQIVND (reference sequence). V gave up 6 bases and J gave up 4 bases, with 22 bases separating them. CDR3 size: 17 residues. CDR3 sequence (DNA): TGTGCCAGTAGGGGTGTCTCCACAGGCCGGCAATACAATGAGCAGTTCTTC. It is translated as CASRGVSTGRQYNEQFF.

The V and J genes are TRBV6-5 and TRBJ1-5; 9 positions agree with TRBD1. V dropped 6 bases and J dropped 6; count of bases not matched to a gene: 9. From germline, CDR1 is MNHEY and CDR2 SVGAGI. CDR3 size: 15 residues. In DNA, the CDR3 is TGTGCCAGCAGCCCCGACAGGGGGACGGGTCAGCCCCAGCATTTT. Residues: CASSPDRGTGQPQHF.

The genes are TRBV19 and TRBJ2-1; 8 bases line up with TRBD2. Unmatched junction bases numbered 10, after V lost 9 bases and J lost 6 bases. CDR3 length: 14 amino acids. CDR1 is LNHDA, CDR2 SQIVND, per germline (reference sequence). The CDR3 coding sequence is TGTGCCAGCGGGGGGATAGCGGGGCTCAATGAGCAGTTCTTC. Its protein product is CASGGIAGLNEQFF.

The rearrangement joins TRBV7-9 to TRBJ1-2; 12 bases fit TRBD1. Germline loops: CDR1 SEHNR, CDR2 FQNEAQ (reference sequence). This CDR3 comprises 15 residues. The trim removed 5 bases at V and 9 bases at J, leaving 10 bases unmatched. The CDR3 DNA reads TGTGCCAGCAGCGACTCCGGGACAGGGGGCGAAAGCTACACCTTC. Protein: CASSDSGTGGESYTF.

In its sample, this clone was seen once. V usage is TRBV5-6 and J usage is TRBJ2-1; TRBD1 matches 7 bases. This CDR3 has 13 residues. Germline assignment: CDR1 SGHDT and CDR2 YYEEEE. Losses at the gene ends were 3 bases for V and 10 bases for J; bases not matched to a gene: 7. This chain's CDR3 is CASSWGQFREQFF. The CDR3 DNA sequence: TGTGCCAGCAGCTGGGGACAGTTTCGAGAGCAGTTCTTC.